This TCR beta chain was retrieved from a study of T cell responses to AZD1222 COVID-19 vaccine. Germline assignment: CDR1 MDHEN and CDR2 SYDVKM. The CDR3 covers 15 residues. V dropped 4 bases and J dropped 6; count of bases not matched to a gene: 7. Method: immunoSEQ multiplex PCR; TCRdb's copy keeps in-frame clones and lacks some. Of 80,000 or so clones listed, 70% to 90% are singletons. J is TRBJ2-7 and V is TRBV28; 12 bases are shared with TRBD2. The sample in question was peripheral blood, obtained on day 0 of MenACWY control vaccination. The sequence derives from an adult in good health. CDR3 protein: CASSSALAGGVEQYF. CDR3 DNA sequence: TGTGCCAGCAGTTCGGCCCTAGCGGGGGGGGTCGAGCAGTACTTC.